The source of this T cell receptor beta chain is a study of blood T cell repertoires in COVID-19. Authors' methods: Reference gene primer amplification gave estimated nucleated cell counts. Generated by immunoSEQ multiplex PCR, the TCRdb table keeps only in-frame clones and is missing some. V, J and clone size are those of that table, while D and trimming were read from the DNA. The sample has roughly 190,000 clones; over 75% are singletons. This TCR derives from a woman aged 18-29 years who had recovered from COVID-19. The specimen was PBMCs or T cells enriched from blood (not recorded which).

CDR3 loop: CASSSGRMVAAYNEQFF. DNA of the CDR3: TGTGCCAGTAGTAGCGGGAGGATGGTTGCGGCCTACAATGAGCAGTTCTTC. The V gene is TRBV19, the J gene TRBJ2-1; 8 positions match TRBD2. The CDR3 length is 17 residues. Germline CDR1 reads LNHDA; CDR2 reads SQIVND (reference sequence). V shed 4 bases and J 2 bases; nucleotides not matched to a gene: 10.